One sample yielded the 25 T cell receptor beta chains listed below, sequenced in a study of molecular identifiers for immune sequencing clone quantification. MiXCR, run by TCRdb on the PCR reads, gives a single entry per CDR3 protein. Of 300,000 to 400,000 distinct CDR3 sequences in the sample, around 21% were seen once. Sequencing was carried out using naive CD8+ T cells from blood, with Jurkat cell RNA spiked in. The sample's subset: FACS-sorted CD8+CD4-CCR7+CD45RA+ naive T cells. The receptors here all came from a human donor in good health. Some libraries in this study had Jurkat cell RNA spiked in.

The chain carries TRBV9 and TRBJ2-3; 7 positions agree with TRBD2. Looked up from germline, CDR1 is SGDLS and CDR2 is YYNGEE. After removal of 4 bases from V and 4 bases from J, the junction contained 12 bases not matched to a gene. The CDR3 is 16 amino acids. DNA of the CDR3: TGTGCCAGCAGCCCTACTATCAGCGGGAACTCAGATACGCAGTATTTT. This translates into CASSPTISGNSDTQYF.

Many counts were recorded for this clonotype. The chain uses TRBV7-9 and TRBJ2-3; 10 bases fit TRBD2. The CDR3 is made up of 18 amino acids. CDR1 SEHNR and CDR2 FQNEAQ come from the germline V gene (reference sequence). Trimming at V came to 4 bases and at J to 1 base, leaving 11 bases not matched to a gene. DNA for the CDR3: TGTGCCAGCAGCTCTTGGCTAGCGGGAGTAGTCCGCACAGATACGCAGTATTTT. The encoded protein is CASSSWLAGVVRTDTQYF.

This clonotype was detected many times. The V call is TRBV6-6, the J call TRBJ2-5; 11 bases align to TRBD1. V lost 5 bases and J lost 5; bases outside the gene matches: 16. The CDR3 runs 18 residues. Per germline, CDR1 MNHNY and CDR2 SVGAGI (reference sequence). DNA for the CDR3: TGTGCCAGCAGTAGCCAGACTGTGGACAGGGGGCGCGTTGAGACCCAGTACTTC. Its protein product is CASSSQTVDRGRVETQYF.

Only a few counts were recorded for this clonotype. The CDR3 nucleotides read TGTGCCCAAACCGGAGCGGGCGCTACCACAGATACGCAGTATTTT. It yields the protein CAQTGAGATTDTQYF. The rearrangement uses TRBV30 and TRBJ2-3; possible D gene TRBD2, 6 bases. Trimming shortened V by 8 bases and J by 2 bases, and 20 bases separated the two germline ends. CDR1 and CDR2 from the germline V gene are GTSNPN and SVGIG (reference sequence). The length of the CDR3 is 15 residues.

About this clonotype: The junction and the germline gene differ at one end; a read error may be behind it. This rearrangement joins TRBV18 to TRBJ2-3, with TRBD1 matching over 8 bases. Germline CDR1 KGHSH, CDR2 LQKENI. CDR3 size: 15 residues. CDR3 bases: TGTGCCGGCTCCTCCGGGACAGGCGTAACAGATACGCAGTATTTT. Translating gives CAGSSGTGVTDTQYF.

This clonotype occurred a few times. The rearrangement joins TRBV6-2 or TRBV6-3 to TRBJ1-1, with unresolved D. Germline CDR1 and CDR2: MNHEY and SVGEGT. The germline V and J ends were trimmed by 5 bases and 11 bases, with 21 bases remaining between them. The length of the CDR3 is 14 residues. CDR3 DNA sequence: TGTGCCAGCAGTAATTTAAGTTTCAGCAGACGCGCTTTCTTT. It encodes CASSNLSFSRRAFF.

In this sample, this clonotype turned up a few times. The V call is TRBV4-3, the J call TRBJ1-1; D may be TRBD1 (6 bases). The CDR3 contains 13 residues. CDR1 is LGHNA, CDR2 YSLEER, per germline. V was shortened by 7 bases and J by 7 bases, with 16 bases between the two germline ends. Here the CDR3 reads CASTLEGVSEAFF. As DNA, the CDR3 is TGCGCCAGCACCCTAGAGGGGGTGAGTGAAGCTTTCTTT.

This clonotype was detected many times. CDR3 sequence: CASSLDRVSSGANVLTF. In DNA form, the CDR3 reads TGCGCCAGCAGTTTGGACAGGGTTAGCTCTGGGGCCAACGTCCTGACTTTC. The rearrangement uses TRBV4-3 and TRBJ2-6, with 8 bases matching TRBD1. The CDR3 extends over 17 amino acids. The V gene's germline CDR1 is LGHNA and CDR2 YSLEER. J gave up 0 bases and V 6 bases, and 7 bases lay outside the gene matches.

This clonotype was counted at least ten times. The rearrangement uses TRBV7-2 and TRBJ1-1, with TRBD1 identical over 8 bases. Per germline, CDR1 SGHTA and CDR2 FQGNSA. The CDR3 spans 14 residues. V lost 5 bases, J lost 6 bases, and 8 bases stayed unmatched. CDR3 residues: CASSGLTGVPEAFF. The CDR3 DNA is TGTGCCAGCAGCGGGTTGACAGGGGTGCCTGAAGCTTTCTTT.

This clonotype was seen more than once but under ten times. The V call is TRBV6-6, the J call TRBJ1-1, with D unclear. Per germline, CDR1 MNHNY and CDR2 SVGAGI (reference sequence). The CDR3 is made up of 13 amino acids. Trimming took 2 bases from V and 3 from J, leaving 7 bases between them. The CDR3 DNA is TGTGCCAGCAGTTACCTCGGTTACACTGAAGCTTTCTTT. Protein product: CASSYLGYTEAFF.

Remarks on this clonotype: A read error is possible here, since a much larger clone lies one base away. CDR3 nucleotides: TGTGCCAGCAGTTACAGGGGGCCCGCTGAAGCTCTCTTT. It yields the protein CASSYRGPAEALF. The V call is TRBV6-2 or TRBV6-3, the J call TRBJ1-1; 7 bases fit TRBD1. Germline V gives CDR1 MNHEY, CDR2 SVGEGT. The CDR3 has 13 amino acids.

With respect to this clonotype: Given the absence of the conserved phenylalanine or tryptophan at the CDR3 end, a read error is likely. The V and J genes are TRBV20-1 and TRBJ1-5; no clear D. The CDR3 loop spans 14 amino acids. Trimming removed 3 bases at V and 2 bases at J, with 11 bases between. Germline values: CDR1 DFQATT, CDR2 SNEGSKA (reference sequence). CDR3 loop: CSARDGYGNQPQHS. CDR3 coding DNA: TGCAGTGCTAGGGATGGGTATGGCAATCAGCCCCAGCATTCT.

As concerns this clonotype: This may be a read error: a much more frequent sequence differs by one nucleotide. This rearrangement joins TRBV5-6 to TRBJ2-7; D is uncertain. CDR1 and CDR2 (germline): SGHDT, YYEEEE. This CDR3 has 18 amino acids. V was cut by 4 bases and J by 4 bases, with 27 bases left in between. CDR3 loop: CASSPFPTGPETLYEQYF. DNA of the CDR3: TGTGCCAGCAGCCCTTTCCCTACCGGGCCAGAAACTCTATACGAGCAGTACTTC.

The chain employs TRBV4-1 and TRBJ2-2; 10 positions match TRBD1. Trimming at V came to 2 bases and at J to 5 bases, leaving 5 bases not matched to a gene. Germline V lookup: CDR1 MGHRA, CDR2 YSYEKL. The CDR3 length is 16 residues. In DNA, the CDR3 is TGCGCCAGCAGCCAACCCCGACAGGGGGCGACCGGGGAGCTGTTTTTT. The encoded protein is CASSQPRQGATGELFF.

This clonotype was counted only a few times. The genes are TRBV19 and TRBJ2-3; D unclear. CDR1 LNHDA and CDR2 SQIVND come from the germline V gene (reference sequence). V lost 5 bases and J 1 base, leaving 7 bases between the germline ends. The CDR3 extends over 13 amino acids. The CDR3 DNA reads as TGTGCCAGTAGTGTGGTCCGCACAGATACGCAGTATTTT. Protein: CASSVVRTDTQYF.

This clonotype turned up a few times. The rearrangement joins TRBV2 to TRBJ1-5; the D gene is possibly TRBD1 (6 bases). The CDR3 is 14 residues long. With 6 bases removed from V and 6 bases from J, the gap between germline ends came to 15 bases. Per the germline V gene, CDR1 is SNHLY and CDR2 is FYNNEI. The CDR3 DNA sequence: TGTGCCAGCAGCGGGGGAAGGGGGGTTCAGCCCCAGCATTTT. Encoded protein: CASSGGRGVQPQHF. Full variable domain (rest looked up from reference TRBV2 and TRBJ1-5): EPEVTQTPSHQVTQMGQEVILRCVPISNHLYFYWYRQILGQKVEFLVSFYNNEISEKSEIFDDQFSVERPDGSNFTLKIRSTKLEDSAMYFCASSGGRGVQPQHFGDGTRLSIL.

The chain joins TRBV19 to TRBJ2-3, with D possibly TRBD2 on 6 matching bases. Trimming pared 8 bases from V and 5 bases from J, leaving 23 bases between. CDR1 and CDR2 from the germline V gene are LNHDA and SQIVND (reference sequence). This CDR3 contains 16 residues. CDR3 residues: CASYPTMAGSRDTQYF. The CDR3 coding sequence is TGTGCCAGTTATCCAACTATGGCGGGATCAAGAGATACGCAGTATTTT.

The chain joins TRBV27 to TRBJ1-1; 8 nucleotides align to TRBD1. The CDR3 is made up of 17 amino acids. Per germline, CDR1 MNHEY and CDR2 SMNVEV (reference sequence). V dropped 5 bases and J dropped 4; count of bases not matched to a gene: 15. The CDR3 is CASSLTRGLFASTEAFF. CDR3 nucleotides: TGTGCCAGCAGTCTCACCAGGGGGCTCTTCGCTAGCACTGAAGCTTTCTTT.

In this sample, this clonotype turned up many times. V gene TRBV12-3 or TRBV12-4 combines with J gene TRBJ2-6; 7 bases are a match to TRBD2. The CDR3 totals 16 residues. Trimming took 5 bases from V and 0 from J; bases not matched to a gene: 4. CDR3 loop: CASSRGGFSGANVLTF. In nucleotides, the CDR3 is TGTGCCAGCAGTCGCGGGGGTTTCTCTGGGGCCAACGTCCTGACTTTC.

There are many counts of this clonotype. Relative to the germline gene, one junction end is altered; a read error may explain this. This chain links TRBV13 with TRBJ1-1; D is undetermined. Per germline, CDR1 PRHDT and CDR2 FYEKMQ (reference sequence). This CDR3 contains 12 residues. The chain's CDR3 is CASSPEDTEAFF. The CDR3 nucleotides are TGCGCCAGCAGTCCTGAGGACACTGAAGCTTTCTTT.

This clonotype was detected a few times. V is TRBV7-9 and J is TRBJ2-1; tentatively, D is TRBD2 (6 bases). The germline V gene has CDR1 SEHNR and CDR2 FQNEAQ (reference sequence). This CDR3 comprises 14 residues. The V and J ends lost 5 bases and 14 bases respectively, with 22 bases between them. The CDR3 spells CASSPPGGSPVEFF. The DNA of the CDR3 is TGTGCCAGCAGCCCTCCCGGGGGTAGCCCCGTTGAGTTCTTC.

To note about this clonotype: Just one base apart from a much larger clone, this may be a read error. J is TRBJ1-5 and V is TRBV28; D possibly corresponds to TRBD1 (5 bases). The germline V gene encodes CDR1 MDHEN and CDR2 SYDVKM. The CDR3 consists of 16 residues. The CDR3 DNA is TGTGCCAGCAGCCTCCCGGGGGAAAATAGCGATCAGCCCCAGCATTTT. Its protein is CASSLPGENSDQPQHF.

Turning to this clonotype: A much more abundant neighbour one base away suggests this may be a read error. This chain uses TRBV14 with TRBJ2-7; D possibly uses TRBD1 or TRBD2 (5 bases each). Germline V gives CDR1 SGHDN, CDR2 FVKESK. This CDR3 is built from 13 residues. The CDR3 loop is CASSQDRAGEQHF. The CDR3 DNA follows: TGTGCCAGCAGCCAAGACAGGGCGGGCGAGCAGCACTTC. Based on the CDR3 plus reference TRBV14 and TRBJ2-7, the full variable domain is EAGVTQFPSHSVIEKGQTVTLRCDPISGHDNLYWYRRVMGKEIKFLLHFVKESKQDESGMPNNRFLAERTGGTYSTLKVQPAELEDSGVYFCASSQDRAGEQHFGPGTRLTVT.

At least ten counts were recorded for this clonotype. The CDR3 region has the DNA TGTGCCAGCAGCTTAGGATGGATTGCGGATGAAAAACTGTTTTTT. It is translated as CASSLGWIADEKLFF. The chain combines TRBV7-9 with TRBJ1-4; D is unclear. The CDR3 contains 15 residues. CDR1 SEHNR and CDR2 FQNEAQ come from the germline V gene (reference sequence). V shed 1 base and J shed 6 bases, with 12 bases lying between them.

In this sample, this clonotype turned up many times. This chain uses TRBV6-5 with TRBJ1-5; 8 bases are shared with TRBD1. After removal of 6 bases from V and 3 bases from J, the junction contained 10 bases not matched to a gene. The CDR3 spans 16 residues. Looked up from germline, CDR1 is MNHEY and CDR2 is SVGAGI. The CDR3 loop is CASSPTGALPNQPQHF. The DNA for the CDR3 is TGTGCCAGCAGCCCGACAGGGGCGCTACCCAATCAGCCCCAGCATTTT.